This entry is about one T cell receptor (beta chain). This record belongs to a study of monozygotic twins with inflammatory bowel disease. Addition of UMIs with a 6-nucleotide sample barcode was achieved by template switching. TCRdb re-called the 5' RACE reads and catalogs CDR3 proteins one per entry, DNA excluded. The listing contains around 150,000 distinct CDR3 sequences. CDR3 size: 13 residues. In germline, CDR1 is SGHTA, CDR2 FQGNSA. The chain uses TRBV7-2 and TRBJ2-1. This clonotype was obtained from a human donor with ulcerative colitis or Crohn's disease, or a healthy co-twin of an affected twin (not recorded which). Source material: blood. CDR3 protein: CASSLVVQPEQFF.